The 13 T cell receptor beta chains presented below share a single source sample, sequenced in a study of blood T cells in healthy people across ages. The second PCR ran roughly 7 to 12 cycles with a sample-barcoded 5' primer and J-beta primers. TCRdb itself ran the 5' RACE reads through MiXCR, one entry per CDR3 protein. The table has fewer than 900,000 distinct CDR3 sequences, roughly two fifths seen once; the top ten hold approximately 22%. The sample was blood. The receptor source for this set is a woman in her fifties or sixties in good health.

This sequence joins TRBV5-1 and TRBJ2-7, with TRBD1 as a possible D gene (6 bases). Germline V gene data show CDR1 as SGHRS and CDR2 as YFSETQ. This CDR3 comprises 13 residues. Trimming pared 4 bases from V and 6 bases from J, leaving 14 bases between. CDR3 coding DNA: TGCGCCAGCAGCCTTACAGGGATCTGCGAGCAGTACTTC. Translated, it gives CASSLTGICEQYF. Variable domain in full (rest from reference TRBV5-1 and TRBJ2-7): KAGVTQTPRYLIKTRGQQVTLSCSPISGHRSVSWYQQTPGQGLQFLFEYFSETQRNKGNFPGRFSGRQFSNSRSEMNVSTLELGDSALYLCASSLTGICEQYFGPGTRLTVT.

Details on this clonotype: An end of the junction differs from the germline gene, which may be a read error. V usage is TRBV7-6 and J usage is TRBJ2-7; 7 nucleotides align to TRBD2. In germline, CDR1 is SGHVS, CDR2 FNYEAQ. The CDR3 sequence is 14 residues long. The CDR3 DNA sequence: TGTGCCAACAGCTCCGGGACTAAGATCTACGAGCAGTACTTC. Its protein is CANSSGTKIYEQYF.

About this clonotype: A much larger clone sits a single nucleotide away, making a read error possible. The CDR3 region is CASILNWGQYEQYF. CDR3 in DNA: TGCGCCAGCATCTTGAACTGGGGGCAGTACGAGCAGTACTTC. This chain uses TRBV5-1 with TRBJ2-7; D may be TRBD1 (6 bases). The CDR3 is 14 amino acids. Germline CDR1 is SGHRS and CDR2 is YFSETQ.

V is TRBV7-3 and J is TRBJ2-7; possibly TRBD1 or TRBD2 for D (5 bases each). Looked up from germline, CDR1 is SGHTA and CDR2 is FQGTGA. The CDR3 has 14 amino acids. Trimming left V 3 bases short and J 6 bases short, with 15 bases between. The CDR3 protein is CASSFQGDGGEQYF. DNA of the CDR3: TGTGCCAGCAGCTTCCAGGGAGATGGGGGCGAGCAGTACTTC.

This clonotype was observed a few times. The chain couples TRBV12-3 or TRBV12-4 to TRBJ2-3; 9 bases line up with TRBD2. The V segment lost 2 bases and the J segment 2 bases; nucleotides outside the gene matches: 5. The CDR3 runs to 16 residues. Written as DNA, the CDR3 is TGTGCCAGCAGTTTAAACCCGGGACTAGCCACAGATACGCAGTATTTT. Translated, it gives CASSLNPGLATDTQYF.

The chain links TRBV20-1 to TRBJ1-1; possibly TRBD1 for D (6 bases). The CDR3 length is 14 residues. Trimming pared 6 bases from V and 3 bases from J, leaving 17 bases between. Germline V gene data show CDR1 as DFQATT and CDR2 as SNEGSKA (reference sequence). The CDR3 loop is CSAGSRGLHTEAFF. The DNA of the CDR3 is TGCAGTGCCGGTTCCAGGGGCTTGCACACTGAAGCTTTCTTT.

The chain has TRBV7-9 and TRBJ1-1; 7 bases match TRBD1. The length of the CDR3 is 12 residues. Trimming took 10 bases from V and 4 from J; bases not matched to a gene: 6. Germline loops: CDR1 SEHNR, CDR2 FQNEAQ (reference sequence). The CDR3: CATADRATEAFF. CDR3 DNA sequence: TGTGCCACCGCCGACAGGGCCACTGAAGCTTTCTTT.

In the case of this clonotype: At one boundary the junction diverges from the germline segment, which might be a read error. This sequence joins TRBV25-1 and TRBJ1-5; unclear D gene. The CDR3 sequence is 16 residues long. Germline loops: CDR1 MGHDK, CDR2 SYGVNS. CDR3 in amino acids: CVSSESTTENNQPQHF. The DNA of the CDR3 is TGTGTCAGCAGTGAATCCACAACAGAAAACAATCAGCCCCAGCATTTT.

This clonotype was detected a few times. This chain connects TRBV24-1 to TRBJ2-1, with D possibly TRBD1 on 6 matching bases. Germline loops: CDR1 KGHDR, CDR2 SFDVKD. V gave up 7 bases and J gave up 5 bases, with 11 bases separating them. This CDR3 region has 13 residues. CDR3 nucleotides: TGTGCCACCAGCCCGGGACACAACAATGAGCAGTTCTTC. Amino acids: CATSPGHNNEQFF.

This clonotype has a handful of counts. The chain has TRBV25-1 and TRBJ2-2; tentative D call: TRBD1 (7 bases). Germline loops: CDR1 MGHDK, CDR2 SYGVNS. The CDR3 contains 16 residues. Between the trimmed V and J ends, which lost 1 base and 5 bases, there was a span of 14 bases. The CDR3 DNA is TGTGCCAGCAGTGAATTCGGAGGGGGCAATACCGGGGAGCTGTTTTTT. Translation gives CASSEFGGGNTGELFF.

Points on this clonotype: A junction end diverges from the germline sequence, so it may reflect a read error. This chain joins TRBV29-1 and TRBJ2-5; 10 bases are shared with TRBD2. The CDR3 runs 14 residues. Germline CDR1 and CDR2: SQVTM and ANQGSEA. The CDR3 sequence is CSVDTSGAQEAQYF. In DNA form, the CDR3 reads TGCAGCGTTGACACTAGCGGGGCCCAAGAGGCCCAGTACTTC.

The chain links TRBV6-5 to TRBJ1-5, with TRBD1 identical over 9 bases. The CDR3 spans 14 residues. V lost 6 bases, J lost 4 bases, and 4 bases stayed unmatched. In germline, CDR1 is MNHEY, CDR2 SVGAGI. CDR3 nucleotides: TGTGCCAGCAGCAGGGGGACAGGGAATCAGCCCCAGCATTTT. Translation gives CASSRGTGNQPQHF.

Regarding this clonotype: A much larger clone sits a single nucleotide away, making a read error possible. The V and J genes are TRBV28 and TRBJ1-2, with unresolved D. Between the trimmed V and J ends, which lost 6 bases and 3 bases, there was a span of 17 bases. The length of the CDR3 is 15 residues. Germline V gene lookup returns CDR1 MDHEN and CDR2 SYDVKM. CDR3 protein: CASSRGALDDYGYTF. The CDR3 nucleotides are TGTGCCAGCAGCCGAGGAGCCCTAGATGACTATGGCTACACCTTC.